A single sample gave rise to the 30 T cell receptor beta chains below, sequenced in a study of metastatic and nonmetastatic thyroid tumors. TCRdb re-clonotyped the PCR reads through MiXCR. The sample records some 39,000 clones, approximately 15% being singletons. Prior to thyroid surgery, none of the patients had received any treatment. Sequencing was performed on blood. Every receptor here comes from a female donor with papillary thyroid cancer or a benign thyroid nodule (not recorded which). Some clones in this sample may be carry-over from other donors' samples.

This clone is medium-sized within its sample. This chain connects TRBV6-1 to TRBJ2-7, with D possibly matching TRBD2 (6 bases). Germline CDR1 reads MNHNS; CDR2 reads SASEGT. Trimming left V 6 bases short and J 3 bases short, with 12 bases between. The CDR3 spans 13 residues. The CDR3 is CASRGGPYYEQYF. Here the CDR3 DNA reads TGTGCCAGCAGGGGGGGACCGTACTACGAGCAGTACTTC.

This clone was found once. V gene TRBV11-2 combines with J gene TRBJ2-3, with 7 nucleotides matching TRBD1. Trimming at V came to 5 bases and at J to 2 bases, leaving 7 bases not matched to a gene. This CDR3 is 15 amino acids long. The germline V gene has CDR1 SGHAT and CDR2 FQNNGV. The CDR3: CASSGRTGYTDTQYF. CDR3 bases: TGTGCCAGCAGCGGAAGGACAGGATACACAGATACGCAGTATTTT.

This clone has a count of ten or more. This chain links TRBV11-1 with TRBJ2-1; 10 bases align to TRBD2. The J segment lost 4 bases and the V segment lost 2 bases, leaving 8 bases of the junction unmatched. The germline V gene encodes CDR1 SGHAT and CDR2 FQDESV (reference sequence). The CDR3 length is 17 residues. DNA of the CDR3: TGTGCCAGCAGCTTAATGGCTAGCGGGAGCTGGTACAATGAGCAGTTCTTC. This gives the protein CASSLMASGSWYNEQFF. The whole variable domain, remainder taken from reference TRBV11-1 and TRBJ2-1, is EAEVAQSPRYKITEKSQAVAFWCDPISGHATLYWYRQILGQGPELLVQFQDESVVDDSQLPKDRFSAERLKGVDSTLKIQPAELGDSAMYLCASSLMASGSWYNEQFFGPGTRLTVL.

This clone was picked up many times. The chain uses TRBV6-5 and TRBJ1-4; no reliable D call. The V gene lost 0 bases and the J gene lost 3 bases, with 14 bases spanning the gap. Germline V lookup: CDR1 MNHEY, CDR2 SVGAGI. The CDR3 runs 17 residues. The CDR3 sequence: CASSYSSAPLSNEKLFF. As DNA, the CDR3 is TGTGCCAGCAGTTACTCGTCTGCCCCTTTATCTAATGAAAAACTGTTTTTT.

This clone was picked up many times. V is TRBV3-1 and J is TRBJ2-7, with 8 positions matching TRBD1. Germline trimming cut 1 base from V and 6 bases from J; bases unmatched to any gene: 2. The CDR3 has 13 residues. Germline V gives CDR1 LGHDT, CDR2 YNNKEL (reference sequence). Written as DNA, the CDR3 is TGTGCCAGCAGCCAAGTCCAGGGGGCCGAGCAGTACTTC. Translating gives CASSQVQGAEQYF.

This clone has a count of ten or more. V and J are TRBV7-9 and TRBJ1-1; D is uncertain. The germline gives CDR1 SEHNR, CDR2 FQNEAQ (reference sequence). There are 11 residues in the CDR3. The V end lost 5 bases, the J end lost 6 bases, and 7 bases lay between the germline ends. This CDR3 reads CASSHKAEAFF. CDR3 nucleotides: TGTGCCAGCAGCCACAAGGCTGAAGCTTTCTTT.

This clone showed up many times. This may stem from a read error, because a much larger clone lies one nucleotide away. The same CDR3 also results from other DNA sequences found in this sample. V is TRBV7-2 and J is TRBJ1-6, with D possibly matching TRBD1 (5 bases). The CDR3 extends over 15 amino acids. Germline V gives CDR1 SGHTA, CDR2 FQGNSA. V dropped 2 bases and J dropped 10 bases, with 15 bases sitting between them. CDR3 loop: CASSLSRGGNSPLHF. The CDR3 DNA follows: TGTGCCAGCAGCTTAAGTAGGGGTGGTAACTCACCCCTCCACTTT.

On this clone itself: A read error is possible here, since a much larger clone lies one base away. J is TRBJ2-3 and V is TRBV5-1; D not certain. The CDR3 runs 13 residues. Per the germline V gene, CDR1 is SGHRS and CDR2 is YFSETQ. Trimming took 0 bases from V and 6 from J, leaving 8 bases between them. CDR3 coding DNA: TGCGCCAGCAGCTTGGAAGTCCCCGATACGCAGTATTTT. It yields the protein CASSLEVPDTQYF.

With regard to this clone: A much larger clonotype is one base distant, so this may be a read error. The V call is TRBV7-9, the J call TRBJ1-1; 8 bases map to TRBD1. The CDR3 is 12 residues long. Trimming cost V 7 bases and J 11 bases; bases outside gene matches: 9. From germline, CDR1 is SEHNR and CDR2 FQNEAQ (reference sequence). The CDR3 bases are TGTGCCAGCATCCCAACAGGGGGTGAGGCTTTCTTT. Its protein is CASIPTGGEAFF.

Details on this clone: The junction departs from germline at one end; a sequencing error may be responsible. The chain combines TRBV24-1 with TRBJ1-5, with D possibly TRBD1 on 5 matching bases. The CDR3 consists of 15 residues. Looked up from germline, CDR1 is KGHDR and CDR2 is SFDVKD. DNA for the CDR3: TGTGCCACCAGTGCCAGGGACGGGAGCAATCAGACCCAGCATTTT. Its protein is CATSARDGSNQTQHF.

This clone is deemed medium-sized. The chain couples TRBV6-4 to TRBJ2-1, with D possibly matching TRBD2 (7 bases). The CDR3 is made up of 16 amino acids. Trimming removed 5 bases at V and 6 bases at J, with 20 bases between. From germline, CDR1 is MRHNA and CDR2 SNTAGT. In DNA form, the CDR3 reads TGTGCCAGCAGTCCAAACGGGGGCCGCGGGGGCAATGAGCAGTTCTTC. Its protein product is CASSPNGGRGGNEQFF.

By share, this clone ranks as medium-sized (0.01 to 0.1%). V and J are TRBV6-1 and TRBJ2-3; either TRBD1 or TRBD2 may fit D (5 bases each). Germline V gene data show CDR1 as MNHNS and CDR2 as SASEGT. V lost 4 bases and J 1 base, leaving 12 bases between the germline ends. The CDR3 length is 15 residues. The CDR3 region has the DNA TGTGCCAGCAGTGGGGGCGCGGGCGGCACAGATACGCAGTATTTT. This encodes CASSGGAGGTDTQYF.

This clone was detected ten times or more. The J gene is TRBJ1-4, the V gene TRBV6-5, with 10 bases fitting TRBD1. Germline loops: CDR1 MNHEY, CDR2 SVGAGI. The CDR3 is 16 amino acids. J was trimmed by 3 bases and V by 2 bases; bases with no gene match: 3. CDR3: CASSYQGTGANEKLFF. The CDR3 DNA follows: TGTGCCAGCAGTTACCAAGGGACAGGGGCTAATGAAAAACTGTTTTTT.

This clone was found many times. This may stem from a read error, because a much larger clone lies one nucleotide away. CDR3 sequence: CASSEALATANEQFF. CDR3 in DNA: TGTGCCAGCAGTGAAGCGCTGGCTACCGCCAATGAGCAGTTCTTC. The chain couples TRBV6-1 to TRBJ2-1; no reliable D call. The CDR3 spans 15 residues. V lost 0 bases, J lost 6 bases, and 12 bases lay in between. Germline values: CDR1 MNHNS, CDR2 SASEGT.

This clone was counted many times. This chain uses TRBV4-2 with TRBJ1-4; D remains unclear. Germline V gene sequence: CDR1 LGHNA, CDR2 YNFKEQ. Between the trimmed V and J ends, which lost 0 bases and 4 bases, there was a span of 15 bases. There are 17 residues in the CDR3. The CDR3 sequence: CASSQEVSTRGNEKLFF. The CDR3 DNA reads TGTGCCAGCAGCCAAGAAGTCTCTACCCGGGGTAATGAAAAACTGTTTTTT.

This clone was recorded a few times. A junction end diverges from the germline sequence, so it may reflect a read error. The genes are TRBV28 and TRBJ2-3, with D tentatively TRBD1 (5 bases). This CDR3 region has 12 residues. The germline CDR1 and CDR2 sequences are MDHEN and SYDVKM. CDR3 sequence: CAGSTGADTQYF. The CDR3 DNA is TGTGCCGGCAGTACAGGAGCGGATACGCAGTATTTT.

In this sample, this clone turned up many times. The rearrangement links TRBV19 to TRBJ2-1, with unresolved D. V was trimmed by 3 bases and J by 0 bases, leaving 6 bases between them. This CDR3 comprises 14 residues. Per germline, CDR1 LNHDA and CDR2 SQIVND (reference sequence). This chain's CDR3 is CASSMLSSYNEQFF. CDR3 sequence (DNA): TGTGCCAGTAGTATGCTGAGCTCCTACAATGAGCAGTTCTTC.

The sample holds a few counts of this clone. A read error may produce the germline difference seen at one junction end. The CDR3 coding sequence is TGTGCCAGCAGTCACTCGAACAGACAAGGCTACACCTTC. Encoded protein: CASSHSNRQGYTF. The chain joins TRBV6-2 or TRBV6-3 to TRBJ1-2; D unresolved. The germline gives CDR1 MNHEY, CDR2 SVGEGT. The CDR3 is 13 residues long.

This clone was seen once. The CDR3 does not end in the conserved phenylalanine or tryptophan, so this is likely a read error. The limits of the CDR3 on the DNA are not certain, so only TCRdb's listed CDR3 is given. The chain links TRBV2 to TRBJ2-1; TRBD1 is taken as the D call from the table, unchecked against the DNA. Germline values: CDR1 SNHLY, CDR2 FYNNEI. The CDR3 is 12 amino acids in total, end residues counted. CDR3 amino acids: CASRGRGNEQIC.

There are a few counts of this clone. The rearrangement uses TRBV20-1 and TRBJ2-7; possibly TRBD1 for D (6 bases). CDR1 is DFQATT and CDR2 is SNEGSKA in the germline V gene (reference sequence). V was clipped by 3 bases and J by 0 bases, with 18 bases between them. This CDR3 region has 16 residues. Here the CDR3 reads CSASPRRADSSYEQYF. In nucleotides, the CDR3 is TGCAGTGCTAGCCCCCGGCGAGCGGACAGCTCCTACGAGCAGTACTTC.

In its sample, this clone was seen many times. The chain is built from TRBV11-3 and TRBJ2-1; D might be TRBD2 (5 bases). This CDR3 is 13 amino acids long. V was pared by 6 bases and J by 5 bases, with 11 bases between. The V gene's germline CDR1 is SGHNT and CDR2 YENEEA. Here the CDR3 reads CASSRRGNNEQFF. The CDR3 region has the DNA TGTGCCAGCAGTCGTAGAGGGAACAATGAGCAGTTCTTC.

The chain recombines TRBV19 with TRBJ1-2, with D perhaps matching TRBD1 (5 bases). The germline V gene has CDR1 LNHDA and CDR2 SQIVND (reference sequence). The CDR3 spans 13 residues. Between the trimmed V and J ends, which lost 10 bases and 1 base, there was a span of 13 bases. CDR3 sequence (DNA): TGTGCCACATCAAGACAGATTAACTATGGCTACACCTTC. Its protein is CATSRQINYGYTF.

This clone has ten or more counts. For the CDR3, the DNA is TGTGCCAGCAGCGACCCACTAGCGGGAGGGTCTAGCACAGATACGCAGTATTTT. Translated, it gives CASSDPLAGGSSTDTQYF. The chain uses TRBV2 and TRBJ2-3; 13 bases fit TRBD2. Germline V gives CDR1 SNHLY, CDR2 FYNNEI. V dropped 6 bases and J dropped 0; count of bases not matched to a gene: 9. The CDR3 totals 18 residues.

V is TRBV30 and J is TRBJ2-6; D call uncertain. This CDR3 has 11 amino acids. V shed 7 bases and J shed 2 bases, with 3 bases lying between them. Per the germline V gene, CDR1 is GTSNPN and CDR2 is SVGIG (reference sequence). CDR3: CASTGANVLTF. In nucleotides, the CDR3 is TGTGCCTCCACTGGGGCCAACGTCCTGACTTTC.

This clone showed up many times. The chain couples TRBV16 to TRBJ2-3; D is ambiguous. The ends were cut back, 3 bases at V and 2 bases at J, with 6 bases in the middle. This CDR3 spans 13 amino acids. The germline V gene encodes CDR1 KGHSY and CDR2 FQNENV. CDR3 in amino acids: CASSHQVTDTQYF. DNA of the CDR3: TGTGCCAGCAGCCATCAGGTCACAGATACGCAGTATTTT. Looking up the rest from reference TRBV16 and TRBJ2-3 gives the full variable domain: GEEVAQTPKHLVRGEGQKAKLYCAPIKGHSYVFWYQQVLKNEFKFLISFQNENVFDETGMPKERFSAKCLPNSPCSLEIQATKLEDSAVYFCASSHQVTDTQYFGPGTRLTVL.

Ten or more counts support this clone. The rearrangement links TRBV5-1 to TRBJ1-4; D is unclear. V dropped 0 bases and J dropped 8 bases, with 14 bases sitting between them. Germline V lookup: CDR1 SGHRS, CDR2 YFSETQ. The length of the CDR3 is 15 residues. CDR3 residues: CASSLEQNFGEKLFF. The CDR3 DNA follows: TGCGCCAGCAGCTTGGAGCAAAATTTCGGGGAAAAACTGTTTTTT.

This clone showed up many times. The rearrangement links TRBV6-1 to TRBJ2-3, with D possibly matching TRBD1 (6 bases). Germline loops: CDR1 MNHNS, CDR2 SASEGT. CDR3 size: 14 residues. The V and J ends lost 5 bases and 0 bases respectively, with 9 bases between them. The CDR3 DNA reads as TGTGCCAGCAGTAGACAGGAAAGCACAGATACGCAGTATTTT. As protein: CASSRQESTDTQYF.

The V and J genes are TRBV14 and TRBJ2-7; the D gene is possibly TRBD1 (5 bases). The CDR3 is 14 amino acids. CDR1 and CDR2 from the germline V gene are SGHDN and FVKESK. The V and J ends lost 5 bases and 0 bases respectively, with 11 bases between them. The CDR3 DNA is TGTGCCAGCAGCGGTTGGGGCAGCTCCTACGAGCAGTACTTC. This translates into CASSGWGSSYEQYF.

This clone was seen repeatedly, ten times or more. CDR3 amino acids: CATSDATGGGYGYTF. The CDR3 DNA reads TGTGCCACCAGTGACGCGACAGGGGGCGGCTATGGCTACACCTTC. V usage is TRBV24-1 and J usage is TRBJ1-2; TRBD1 aligns across 10 bases. CDR1 and CDR2 from the germline V gene are KGHDR and SFDVKD. V was pared by 4 bases and J by 4 bases, with 5 bases of the junction left unmatched. The CDR3 spans 15 residues.

The CDR3 sequence is CASSSLGGQGLFGGYEQYF. CDR3 bases: TGTGCCAGCAGTTCCCTAGGGGGACAGGGTTTATTTGGCGGCTACGAGCAGTACTTC. The chain recombines TRBV27 with TRBJ2-7, with 9 bases that match TRBD1. CDR1 and CDR2 (germline): MNHEY, SMNVEV (reference sequence). The length of the CDR3 is 19 residues. Unmatched junction bases numbered 19, after V lost 4 bases and J lost 3 bases.